This entry features one T cell receptor (beta chain) sequence. Antigen: not known. The time point: patch test 2, 6 weeks after DPC sensitization. Treatment meaning: therapeutic diphenylcyclopropenone sensitization with weekly scalp DPC. Germline values: CDR1 SQVTM, CDR2 ANQGSEA. V lost 2 bases to trimming and J lost 0 bases, with 4 bases between them. The CDR3 is 13 amino acids. These data are taken from a study of human T cells and chemical hapten exposure. Points from the study as a whole: Alopecia in the donors means their immune response may deviate from healthy people's. TCRs exceeding 1 in 1000 frequency stayed unchanged with DPC sensitization. Versus controls, significantly more large CDR3 similarity clusters arose from expanded TCRs.

Unique molecular identifiers were attached to individual cDNA molecules within the library. TCRdb redid the calling of the RACE reads with MiXCR, one entry per CDR3 protein. The sample includes 350,000 to 400,000 distinct CDR3 sequences, over 6% of them seen just once. The receptor was derived from a woman aged 18-29 years with alopecia areata. Some clones in this sample may be carry-over from other donors' samples. V is TRBV29-1 and J is TRBJ2-2; D gene ambiguous. Sequences were derived from whole blood, sampled in connection with sensitization to the hapten diphenylcyclopropenone (DPC). The CDR3 region is CSVEQANTGELFF. The DNA of the CDR3 is TGCAGCGTTGAACAAGCGAACACCGGGGAGCTGTTTTTT.